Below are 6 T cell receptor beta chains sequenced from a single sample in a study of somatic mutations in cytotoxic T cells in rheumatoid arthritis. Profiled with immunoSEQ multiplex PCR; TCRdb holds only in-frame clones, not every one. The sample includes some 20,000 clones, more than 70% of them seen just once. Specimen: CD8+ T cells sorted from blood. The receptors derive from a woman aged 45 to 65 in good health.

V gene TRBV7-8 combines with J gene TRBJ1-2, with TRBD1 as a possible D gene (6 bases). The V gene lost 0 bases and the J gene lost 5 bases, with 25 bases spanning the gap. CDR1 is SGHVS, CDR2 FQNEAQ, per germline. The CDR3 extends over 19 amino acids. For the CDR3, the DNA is TGTGCCAGCAGCTTAGCGAGGGGGTCAGCTGCTTTCTTCGATTATGGCTACACCTTC. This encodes CASSLARGSAAFFDYGYTF.

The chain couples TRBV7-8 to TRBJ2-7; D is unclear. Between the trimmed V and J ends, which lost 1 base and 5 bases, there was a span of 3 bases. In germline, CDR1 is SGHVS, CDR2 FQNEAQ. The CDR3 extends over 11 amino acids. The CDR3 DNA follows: TGTGCCAGCAGCTTAGATGACGAGCAGTACTTC. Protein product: CASSLDDEQYF. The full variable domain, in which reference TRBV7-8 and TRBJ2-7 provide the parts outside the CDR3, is GAGVSQSPRYKVAKRGQDVALRCDPISGHVSLFWYQQALGQGPEFLTYFQNEAQLDKSGLPSDRFFAERPEGSVSTLKIQRTQQEDSAVYLCASSLDDEQYFGPGTRLTVT.

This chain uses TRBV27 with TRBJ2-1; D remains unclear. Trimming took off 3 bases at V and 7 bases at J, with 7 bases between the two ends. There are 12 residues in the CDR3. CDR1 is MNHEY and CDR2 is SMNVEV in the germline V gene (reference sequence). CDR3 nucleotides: TGTGCCAGCAGTTTTTATGGGAATGAGCAGTTCTTC. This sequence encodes CASSFYGNEQFF.

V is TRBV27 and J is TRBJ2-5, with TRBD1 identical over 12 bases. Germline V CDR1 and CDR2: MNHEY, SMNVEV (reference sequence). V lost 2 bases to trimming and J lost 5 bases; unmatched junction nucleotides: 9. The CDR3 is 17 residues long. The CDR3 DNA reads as TGTGCCAGCAGTTTAACCGGGACAGGGGGCTGGCGGGAGACCCAGTACTTC. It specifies CASSLTGTGGWRETQYF.

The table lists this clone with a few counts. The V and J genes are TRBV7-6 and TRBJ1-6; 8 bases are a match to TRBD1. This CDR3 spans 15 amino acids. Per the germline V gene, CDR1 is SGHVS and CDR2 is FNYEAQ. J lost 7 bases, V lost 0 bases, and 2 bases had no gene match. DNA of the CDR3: TGTGCCAGCAGCTTAGCTGGGACAGGCAATTCACCCCTCCACTTT. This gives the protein CASSLAGTGNSPLHF.

The CDR3 protein is CAPLWGKLFF. The CDR3 nucleotides read TGTGCCCCCTTATGGGGAAAACTGTTTTTT. The chain employs TRBV6-4 and TRBJ1-4; D call uncertain. V was shortened by 11 bases and J by 10 bases, with 11 bases between the two germline ends. The CDR3 totals 10 residues. Germline loops: CDR1 MRHNA, CDR2 SNTAGT.